The source of this T cell receptor (beta chain) is a study of shared clonotypes between healthy human individuals. Study context: Three CD4 naive, three CD4 memory, two CD8 naive and one CD8 memory plate were used per donor. Study-level points and caveats: Lower generation probabilities were found for non-shared clonotypes than for those shared by all four donors.

Profiled with immunoSEQ multiplex PCR; TCRdb holds only in-frame clones, not every one. The data show 2 million to 2.5 million clones, with approximately 94% seen just once and under 2% held by the top ten. A word on this clone: Antigen: not known.

V dropped 2 bases and J dropped 4 bases, with 16 bases sitting between them. The CDR3 loop spans 16 amino acids. Germline CDR1 is SGHRS and CDR2 is YFSETQ. Terminally differentiated effector memory CD45RA+ cells were excluded from the naive CD8 cells, which were CD45RO-negative and positively selected for CCR7. The V and J genes are TRBV5-1 and TRBJ2-1; tentatively, D is TRBD2 (6 bases). The sequence derives from a man between 18 and 35 years old in good health. Some clones in this sample may be carry-over from other donors' samples. Input material: naive CD8+ T cells from PBMCs. As DNA, the CDR3 is TGCGCCAGCAGCTTATTAGCGGAATCAACGTACAATGAGCAGTTCTTC. Encoded protein: CASSLLAESTYNEQFF.